The TCR beta chain under discussion was sequenced for a study of Graves' ophthalmopathy and Graves' hyperthyroidism. General study results and limits: Using a 13-signature model, the authors split ophthalmopathy from stable hyperthyroidism, with around 89% sensitivity and 70% to 83% specificity.

Germline-derived CDR1 and CDR2 are SQVTM and ANQGSEA. This CDR3 is built from 12 residues. Trimming stripped 5 bases from V and 5 bases from J, with 9 bases between. This clonotype showed up many times. Its cognate antigen is unknown. The authors amplified TCR beta CDR3 regions, and they did so from RNA transcripts for repertoire sequencing. The first-round RT-PCR employed HTBI primers together with the Qiagen OneStep RT-PCR kit. A multiplex PCR was then performed as the second round. One entry per CDR3 protein, called by TCRdb with MiXCR from the multiplex PCR reads. Among about 660,000 distinct CDR3 sequences, 35% to 50% were seen once, and the ten largest hold more than 2.5%.

The sample was peripheral blood. The origin of this receptor is an adult man with Graves' ophthalmopathy. The chain uses TRBV29-1 and TRBJ2-2; tentatively, D is TRBD1 (6 bases). The CDR3 spells CSVLGGTGELFF. The CDR3, as DNA: TGCAGCGTTCTAGGGGGTACCGGGGAGCTGTTTTTT.